This entry describes one T cell receptor (beta chain). The cohort comprised adults aged about 18 to 100 years residing in about two dozen US areas. Original methodology: Reference gene primer amplification gave nucleated cell count estimates. Assay: immunoSEQ multiplex PCR; the TCRdb copy retains only in-frame clones and omits some. Clonal size and the V and J genes are those of that table, whereas D and trimming came from the DNA. The sample yields approximately 220,000 clones, 83% seen once. The sample belongs to a study of blood T cell repertoires in COVID-19. Study information: T cells, B-cell-depleted T cells, or PBMCs supplied cDNA or gDNA.

This sequence was found in a woman aged 40 to 49 who had been exposed to COVID-19. The specimen sequenced was PBMCs or T cells enriched from blood (not recorded which).

CDR3 loop: CASSQEGGTGNTEAFF. The DNA for the CDR3 is TGTGCCAGCAGCCAAGAAGGGGGGACAGGGAACACTGAAGCTTTCTTT. The gene calls are TRBV14 and TRBJ1-1; 8 bases line up with TRBD1. V was pared by 0 bases and J by 1 base, with 4 bases of the junction left unmatched. The germline V gene has CDR1 SGHDN and CDR2 FVKESK. CDR3 size: 16 residues.